The entry below describes one T cell receptor beta chain. Its antigen is not known. These data come from a study of cytotoxic CD8 clonotypes in ibrutinib-treated CLL. Notes on the study in general: Among the clonotypes, public ones were uncommon and contracted or held stable on treatment. Baseline clonality exceeded age-matched healthy donors and tracked circulating CD8+ T-cell counts.

The assay was immunoSEQ multiplex PCR, and TCRdb's table has in-frame clones only and misses some. The table has roughly 200,000 clones, about 72% seen once. The source of about 2 micrograms of genomic DNA for TCR beta libraries was cryopreserved PBMCs. Germline values: CDR1 SGDLS, CDR2 YYNGEE. The CDR3 loop spans 13 amino acids. The V end was cut by 0 bases, the J end by 7 bases, with 7 bases between. The chain employs TRBV9 and TRBJ2-2; no definite D call. Material: PBMCs, obtained after 24 months of ibrutinib treatment. The clonotype comes from a human donor with chronic lymphocytic leukemia. This chain's CDR3 is CASSVAPDGELFF. In nucleotides, the CDR3 is TGTGCCAGCAGCGTAGCTCCAGACGGGGAGCTGTTTTTT.